The table lists the clone carrying this T cell receptor beta chain with many counts. This record belongs to a study of human T cells and chemical hapten exposure. The time point denotes: patch test 1, 2 weeks after DPC sensitization. Treatment defined: therapeutic diphenylcyclopropenone sensitization with weekly scalp DPC. The donor pool consisted of alopecia patients aged 18 to 70 years, considered suitable for DPC. TCRdb fed the RACE reads into MiXCR, producing one record per CDR3 protein. The sample lists 71,000 or so distinct CDR3 sequences; around 9.5% were seen once. V gave up 4 bases and J gave up 4 bases, with 14 bases separating them. CDR3 length: 15 residues.

The material was whole blood, obtained in connection with sensitization to the hapten diphenylcyclopropenone (DPC). The V and J genes are TRBV12-3 or TRBV12-4 and TRBJ2-1; D possibly uses TRBD1 or TRBD2 (6 bases each). The receptor comes from a middle-aged woman with alopecia areata. Some clones in this sample may be carry-over from other donors' samples. The CDR3 loop reads CASSSGAGAYNEQFF. The CDR3 nucleotides are TGTGCCAGCAGTTCGGGGGCCGGCGCTTACAATGAGCAGTTCTTC.